This TCR beta chain was recovered during a study of cytomegalovirus exposure and HLA in healthy donors. Study observations and caveats: Altogether, some 170 TCR beta chains were recorded as cytomegalovirus-associated.

Notes on this clone: The antigen remains undetermined.

In germline, CDR1 is SGHRS, CDR2 YFSETQ. V lost 0 bases and J lost 9; bases outside the gene matches: 4. The CDR3 is 14 amino acids. The PCR made use of 60 Vbeta and 13 Jbeta primers. The repertoire was sequenced with immunoSEQ multiplex PCR; TCRdb's copy has only in-frame clones and lacks some. Of around 210,000 clones in the sample, 65% to 80% are singletons; the top ten hold 1.7%. The source material was PBMCs. The gene calls are TRBV5-1 and TRBJ2-1; 9 bases line up with TRBD2. The sequence was obtained from a man aged 45-65 years in good health and CMV-seronegative. In DNA form, the CDR3 reads TGCGCCAGCAGCTTGGGGCGGGAGGGCGGTGAGCAGTTCTTC. Amino acids: CASSLGREGGEQFF.